The 20 T cell receptor beta chains reported below all come from one sample, sequenced in a study of blood T cell repertoires in COVID-19. Using immunoSEQ multiplex PCR, the repertoire was profiled, and TCRdb retains in-frame clones only, with some absent. Counted here are roughly 400,000 clones, about 83% occurring once; the ten biggest clones make up 10%. What was sequenced was PBMCs or T cells enriched from blood (not recorded which). These receptors were obtained from a woman between 45 and 65 years old who had recovered from COVID-19.

This clone came up once. The chain is built from TRBV2 and TRBJ2-7, with 9 nucleotides matching TRBD2. The ends lost 2 bases at V and 9 bases at J; junction bases unmatched: 11. CDR3 length equals 15 residues. The germline gives CDR1 SNHLY, CDR2 FYNNEI. In DNA, the CDR3 is TGTGCCAGCAGTGAAAACCTAGCGGGGTTGTATCTGCAGTACTTC. Encoded protein: CASSENLAGLYLQYF.

The J gene is TRBJ1-2, the V gene TRBV2, with 10 bases aligning to TRBD1. CDR3 length equals 14 residues. The germline V gene has CDR1 SNHLY and CDR2 FYNNEI. Trimming at V came to 3 bases and at J to 4 bases, leaving 2 bases not matched to a gene. The CDR3 reads CASSDWTGGYGYTF. The DNA of the CDR3 is TGTGCCAGCAGTGACTGGACAGGGGGCTATGGCTACACCTTC. Using reference TRBV2 and TRBJ1-2 for the parts outside the CDR3, the full variable domain is EPEVTQTPSHQVTQMGQEVILRCVPISNHLYFYWYRQILGQKVEFLVSFYNNEISEKSEIFDDQFSVERPDGSNFTLKIRSTKLEDSAMYFCASSDWTGGYGYTFGSGTRLTVV.

The chain carries TRBV6-2 or TRBV6-3 and TRBJ1-6; 11 positions agree with TRBD1. This CDR3 contains 19 residues. The germline CDR1 and CDR2 sequences are MNHEY and SVGEGT. Trimming cost V 5 bases and J 1 base; bases outside gene matches: 10. CDR3 loop: CASSTPRTGGKSYNSPLHF. CDR3 DNA sequence: TGTGCCAGCAGTACACCAAGGACAGGGGGCAAATCCTATAATTCACCCCTCCACTTT.

V and J are TRBV30 and TRBJ1-4; D ambiguous. Germline CDR1 and CDR2: GTSNPN and SVGIG (reference sequence). V gave up 4 bases and J gave up 0 bases, with 15 bases separating them. The CDR3 is 16 amino acids. The CDR3 loop is CAWTTPRTSTNEKLFF. Here the CDR3 DNA reads TGTGCCTGGACCACCCCGCGAACCTCAACTAATGAAAAACTGTTTTTT.

The CDR3 nucleotides are TGTGCCAGCAGTTACGAGGGGGACCCCTACGAGCAGTACTTC. Translating gives CASSYEGDPYEQYF. V usage is TRBV6-2 or TRBV6-3 and J usage is TRBJ2-7; D perhaps matches TRBD1 (6 bases). V was trimmed by 2 bases and J by 2 bases, leaving 10 bases between them. Germline V CDR1 and CDR2: MNHEY, SVGEGT. There are 14 residues in the CDR3.

This clone was found a few times. The chain has TRBV5-5 and TRBJ2-7; D perhaps matches TRBD1 (6 bases). This CDR3 contains 14 residues. V shed 3 bases and J shed 7 bases, with 17 bases lying between them. Germline lookup yields CDR1 SGHKS and CDR2 YYEKEE (reference sequence). CDR3 amino acids: CASSSQTGPGEQYF. The CDR3 nucleotides read TGTGCCAGCAGCTCGCAGACAGGTCCGGGGGAGCAGTACTTC.

Note on this clone: No conserved phenylalanine or tryptophan ends this CDR3, so it is likely a read error. Because the CDR3's place on the DNA is in doubt, the DNA is left out and the CDR3 is given as listed by TCRdb. The chain employs TRBV3-1 (or the pseudogene TRBV3-2) and TRBJ2-7; the table names TRBD2, a call not compared with the DNA. Per germline, CDR1 LGHDT and CDR2 YNNKEL (reference sequence). Including both end residues, the CDR3 is 13 amino acids long. The CDR3 here is CASSQDRAGGVLC.

The CDR3, as DNA: TGTGCCAGCAGCGGGCTGGACAGGACGGGCTACACCTTC. It translates to CASSGLDRTGYTF. The rearrangement uses TRBV3-1 (or the pseudogene TRBV3-2) and TRBJ1-2, with 7 bases that match TRBD1. V trimming: 5 bases; J trimming: 8 bases; junction bases outside the gene matches: 8. This CDR3 comprises 13 residues. Germline V gene sequence: CDR1 LGHDT, CDR2 YNNKEL (reference sequence).

There are a few counts of this clone. This rearrangement joins TRBV4-1 to TRBJ2-7; 12 bases are a match to TRBD2. The CDR3 contains 16 residues. With 4 bases clipped from V and 7 bases from J, the junction kept 11 bases outside the gene matches. Germline lookup yields CDR1 MGHRA and CDR2 YSYEKL. The CDR3 spells CASSRTLAGGRWEQYF. The CDR3 bases are TGCGCCAGCAGCCGTACACTAGCGGGGGGCCGCTGGGAGCAGTACTTC.

J is TRBJ1-1 and V is TRBV3-1 (or the pseudogene TRBV3-2); unclear D gene. The V and J ends lost 0 bases and 2 bases respectively, with 10 bases between them. Per the germline V gene, CDR1 is LGHDT and CDR2 is YNNKEL (reference sequence). This CDR3 spans 15 amino acids. CDR3 sequence reads: CASSQDYVVNTEAFF. CDR3 in DNA: TGTGCCAGCAGCCAAGATTATGTAGTAAACACTGAAGCTTTCTTT.

The genes are TRBV7-9 and TRBJ2-2; possible D gene TRBD1, 6 bases. CDR3 length: 17 amino acids. Germline V gives CDR1 SEHNR, CDR2 FQNEAQ (reference sequence). The germline V and J ends were trimmed by 1 base and 4 bases, with 16 bases remaining between them. The CDR3 nucleotides are TGTGCCAGCAGCTTAGTAAGGGTTGACAGGCCCACCGGGGAGCTGTTTTTT. This encodes CASSLVRVDRPTGELFF.

This clone was seen only a few times. The chain links TRBV5-1 to TRBJ2-5, with TRBD1 as a possible D gene (5 bases). Per the germline V gene, CDR1 is SGHRS and CDR2 is YFSETQ. Deletions cut 4 bases from V and 0 bases from J, with 10 bases between. The CDR3 is made up of 14 amino acids. CDR3 sequence (DNA): TGCGCCAGCAGCGCCCTGGGGCACCAAGAGACCCAGTACTTC. Residues: CASSALGHQETQYF. Filled out from reference TRBV5-1 and TRBJ2-5, the complete variable domain reads KAGVTQTPRYLIKTRGQQVTLSCSPISGHRSVSWYQQTPGQGLQFLFEYFSETQRNKGNFPGRFSGRQFSNSRSEMNVSTLELGDSALYLCASSALGHQETQYFGPGTRLLVL.

The chain is built from TRBV5-1 and TRBJ2-5; 8 bases match TRBD1. The junction had 6 bases not matched to a gene; V was cut back by 4 bases and J by 4 bases. This CDR3 is built from 14 residues. Germline V lookup: CDR1 SGHRS, CDR2 YFSETQ. The chain's CDR3 is CASSAFTGGETQYF. CDR3 nucleotide sequence: TGCGCCAGCAGCGCATTTACAGGGGGAGAGACCCAGTACTTC.

The chain uses TRBV3-1 (or the pseudogene TRBV3-2) and TRBJ2-1; the match to TRBD2 covers 11 bases. The CDR3 spans 18 residues. Germline CDR1 reads LGHDT; CDR2 reads YNNKEL (reference sequence). The V segment lost 4 bases and the J segment 0 bases; nucleotides outside the gene matches: 8. CDR3 sequence (DNA): TGTGCCAGCAGCCCAGGGACTAGCGGCACGGGCTCCTACAATGAGCAGTTCTTC. It yields the protein CASSPGTSGTGSYNEQFF.

V usage is TRBV6-5 and J usage is TRBJ2-1; maybe TRBD2 (7 bases). The CDR3 runs 13 residues. Looked up from germline, CDR1 is MNHEY and CDR2 is SVGAGI. Trimming left V 2 bases short and J 10 bases short, with 12 bases between. DNA for the CDR3: TGTGCCAGCAGTTACGCGGCGGGGGCCGAGCAGTTCTTC. Translation gives CASSYAAGAEQFF.

This clone was seen only once. This rearrangement joins TRBV5-5 to TRBJ1-3; the D is unclear. CDR1 SGHKS and CDR2 YYEKEE come from the germline V gene (reference sequence). V gave up 0 bases and J gave up 3 bases, with 7 bases separating them. The CDR3 is made up of 14 amino acids. CDR3 amino acids: CASSLDGSGNTIYF. As DNA, the CDR3 is TGTGCCAGCAGCTTGGACGGGAGTGGAAACACCATATATTTT.

The J gene is TRBJ1-2, the V gene TRBV29-1; D gene ambiguous. Trimming removed 3 bases at V and 6 bases at J, with 11 bases between. CDR1 and CDR2 from the germline V gene are SQVTM and ANQGSEA. This CDR3 spans 12 amino acids. CDR3 bases: TGCAGCGTTGAGGGCTGGTCAGATGGCTACACCTTC. As protein: CSVEGWSDGYTF.

The V call is TRBV7-9, the J call TRBJ1-4; 8 bases are shared with TRBD1. The trim removed 2 bases at V and 7 bases at J, leaving 6 bases unmatched. CDR1 and CDR2 (germline): SEHNR, FQNEAQ (reference sequence). This CDR3 has 15 residues. CDR3 in amino acids: CASSLFGQGFEKLFF. The CDR3 region has the DNA TGTGCCAGCAGCTTATTCGGACAGGGATTTGAAAAACTGTTTTTT. Drawing the rest from reference TRBV7-9 and TRBJ1-4, the complete variable domain is DTGVSQNPRHKITKRGQNVTFRCDPISEHNRLYWYRQTLGQGPEFLTYFQNEAQLEKSRLLSDRFSAERPKGSFSTLEIQRTEQGDSAMYLCASSLFGQGFEKLFFGSGTQLSVL.

This clone has just one count. The genes are TRBV5-1 and TRBJ1-1; TRBD1 aligns across 8 bases. Germline V gives CDR1 SGHRS, CDR2 YFSETQ. Trimming removed 4 bases from V and 5 bases from J; junction bases left unmatched: 7. This CDR3 comprises 14 residues. The CDR3 nucleotides read TGCGCCAGCAGCCAGGACAGGGTCAGGACTGAAGCTTTCTTT. Translating gives CASSQDRVRTEAFF.

The V and J genes are TRBV5-5 and TRBJ2-3, with 8 bases lining up with TRBD1. Germline CDR1 SGHKS, CDR2 YYEKEE (reference sequence). The CDR3 contains 13 residues. J was trimmed by 4 bases and V by 4 bases; bases with no gene match: 2. The CDR3 spells CASSVQGADTQYF. In DNA, the CDR3 is TGTGCCAGCAGCGTACAGGGGGCAGATACGCAGTATTTT.